Sequencing of this T cell receptor beta chain was carried out in a study of tumor and adjacent non-tumor tissue in lung cancer. Turning to the study itself: Samples averaged around 3.9 million productive TCRbeta reads each. Whole-study results and caveats: Higher tumor TCR diversity was associated with shorter survival. Top 100 clones took a larger repertoire share in normal lung. Compared with tumor, normal lung showed significantly lower TCR diversity.

Three rounds of nested PCR, following a modified ARM-PCR protocol, produced the TCRbeta library. One entry per CDR3 protein, called by TCRdb with MiXCR from the multiplex PCR reads. The sample carries about 93,000 distinct CDR3 sequences, about 70% recorded once. Germline V gene sequence: CDR1 MNHEY, CDR2 SVGAGI. The CDR3 has 11 residues. The template was RNA from unsorted bulk tissue. About this clonotype: Its matching antigen is unknown.

The rearrangement joins TRBV6-5 to TRBJ2-1; D unresolved. The last part of the DNA fits TRBJ2-7 better; the J call may be wrong. The sequence came from a man between 60 and 75 years old with non-small cell lung cancer. Sequenced input: lung tumor tissue. The CDR3 DNA is TGTGCCAGCATGTGGTGTAATGAGCAGTACTTC. It yields the protein CASMWCNEQYF.